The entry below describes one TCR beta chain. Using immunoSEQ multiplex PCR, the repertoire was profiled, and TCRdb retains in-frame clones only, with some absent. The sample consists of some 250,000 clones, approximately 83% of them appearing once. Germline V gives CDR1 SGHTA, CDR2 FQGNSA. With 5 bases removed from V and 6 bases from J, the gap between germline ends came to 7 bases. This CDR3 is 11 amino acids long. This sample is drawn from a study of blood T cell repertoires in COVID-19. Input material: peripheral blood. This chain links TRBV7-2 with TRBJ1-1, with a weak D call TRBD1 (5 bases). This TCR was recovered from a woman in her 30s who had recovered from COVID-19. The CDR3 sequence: CASSQGAEAFF. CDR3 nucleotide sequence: TGTGCCAGCAGCCAGGGCGCTGAAGCTTTCTTT. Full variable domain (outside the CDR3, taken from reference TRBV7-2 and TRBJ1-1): GAGVSQSPSNKVTEKGKDVELRCDPISGHTALYWYRQSLGQGLEFLIYFQGNSAPDKSGLPSDRFSAERTGGSVSTLTIQRTQQEDSAVYLCASSQGAEAFFGQGTRLTVV.